The rows below give T cell receptor beta chains drawn from one sample of a study of cytomegalovirus exposure and HLA in healthy donors. The assay was immunoSEQ multiplex PCR, and TCRdb's table has in-frame clones only and misses some. The table has approximately 90,000 clones, about three quarters seen once; the top ten hold roughly 2%. Sequenced input: PBMCs. The receptor set was obtained from a boy younger than 18 in good health and CMV-seronegative. The CDR3 runs from the conserved cysteine through the conserved F or W. Fields, in order: V gene, D gene, J gene, clone size, CDR3 protein, CDR3 DNA. D genes are given only for firm matches. Clone size is shown for a subset of rows, as once, few, many or a class of expanded clone.

TRBV5-6	-	TRBJ2-7	-	CASSSTGIYEQYF	TGTGCCAGCAGCTCAACAGGGATCTACGAGCAGTACTTC
TRBV5-1	TRBD1	TRBJ2-5	few	CASRLFPGTGRETQYF	TGCGCCAGCCGACTCTTTCCCGGGACAGGGAGAGAGACCCAGTACTTC
TRBV5-4	-	TRBJ1-2	-	CASSTPGYGYTF	TGTGCCAGCAGCACCCCAGGGTATGGCTACACCTTC
TRBV10-3	-	TRBJ2-7	-	CAISGSREQYF	TGTGCCATCAGTGGGAGCCGCGAGCAGTACTTC
TRBV19	-	TRBJ1-1	-	CASSTPVSEAFF	TGTGCCAGTAGTACCCCGGTGTCTGAAGCTTTCTTT
TRBV2	TRBD2	TRBJ2-2	-	CASITGTSEHTGELFF	TGTGCCAGCATAACCGGGACTAGCGAGCACACCGGGGAGCTGTTTTTT
TRBV30	-	TRBJ2-7	-	CAWGGRGSYEQYF	TGTGCCTGGGGGGGCAGGGGCTCCTACGAGCAGTACTTC
TRBV30	TRBD1	TRBJ1-2	-	CAWSDGTVYGYTF	TGTGCCTGGAGTGACGGGACAGTTTATGGCTACACCTTC
TRBV30	-	TRBJ2-7	-	CAWDDRLNYEQYF	TGTGCCTGGGATGACAGGTTGAATTACGAGCAGTACTTC
TRBV4-2	TRBD1	TRBJ1-4	-	CASSQGENRGTNEKLFF	TGTGCCAGCAGCCAAGGCGAAAACAGGGGGACTAATGAAAAACTGTTTTTT
TRBV19	-	TRBJ1-2	few	CASAGVVYGYTF	TGTGCCAGCGCGGGGGTCGTTTATGGCTACACCTTC
TRBV30	-	TRBJ2-7	few	CAWSPGVGSYEQYF	TGTGCCTGGAGTCCAGGGGTTGGGTCCTACGAGCAGTACTTC
TRBV29-1	-	TRBJ2-3	-	CSVEAGPWTDTQYF	TGCAGCGTTGAGGCAGGTCCGTGGACAGATACGCAGTATTTT
TRBV19	-	TRBJ1-4	-	CASSTNREITEKLFF	TGTGCCAGTAGTACAAACAGGGAAATTACTGAAAAACTGTTTTTT
TRBV28	-	TRBJ1-5	few	CASSLPRGNQPQHF	TGTGCCAGCAGCCTCCCAAGGGGGAATCAGCCCCAGCATTTT
TRBV27	-	TRBJ1-1	-	CASSFGGLSTEAFF	TGTGCCAGCAGTTTCGGGGGGTTGAGCACTGAAGCTTTCTTT
TRBV12-5	-	TRBJ2-2	-	CASGFRAGELFF	TGTGCTAGTGGTTTTCGGGCCGGGGAGCTGTTTTTT
TRBV4-3	TRBD2	TRBJ2-3	-	CASSQETSGSSDTQYF	TGCGCCAGCAGCCAAGAAACTAGCGGGAGTAGCGATACGCAGTATTTT
TRBV5-4	-	TRBJ2-7	-	CASSSGSSYEQYF	TGTGCCAGCAGCTCTGGGAGTTCCTACGAGCAGTACTTC
TRBV19	-	TRBJ2-5	-	CASSDSGGRNQYF	TGTGCCAGTAGTGACTCCGGTGGAAGAAACCAGTACTTC
TRBV7-3	TRBD1	TRBJ2-1	-	CASGQGNEQFF	TGTGCCAGCGGACAGGGCAATGAGCAGTTCTTC
TRBV28	TRBD2	TRBJ2-2	-	CASSLGLAGGDPNTGELFF	TGTGCCAGCAGTCTGGGACTAGCGGGAGGGGACCCGAACACCGGGGAGCTGTTTTTT
TRBV10-2	TRBD1	TRBJ2-1	-	CASSESTGGTEQFF	TGCGCCAGCAGTGAGTCGACAGGGGGTACTGAGCAGTTCTTC
TRBV7-6	TRBD1	TRBJ2-2	-	CASSLRGQGPNTGELFF	TGTGCCAGCAGCTTACGTGGACAGGGCCCGAACACCGGGGAGCTGTTTTTT